These T cell receptor beta chains were read from a single sample in a study of blood T cell repertoires in COVID-19. Assay used: immunoSEQ multiplex PCR; TCRdb lists only in-frame clones, some missing. The sample yields 300,000 to 500,000 clones, approximately 86% seen once. Input material: PBMCs or T cells enriched from blood (not recorded which). These receptor sequences come from a woman in her 40s with acute COVID-19. Each CDR3 is given with its conserved first and last residue. The D gene is left open where the match is weak. Clone size is given for some rows only: seen once, a few or many times, or a class if the clone is expanded.

>TRBJ2-5|.|13|TRBV5-1|.
CASSLQGMETQYF
TGCGCCAGCAGCTTGCAGGGTATGGAGACCCAGTACTTC
>TRBJ2-7|.|11|TRBV29-1|.
CSAKDRYEQYF
TGCAGCGCAAAAGACAGGTACGAGCAGTACTTC
>TRBJ2-2|TRBD2|15|TRBV5-1|.
CASRLAGGNTGELFF
TGCGCCAGCAGACTAGCGGGGGGGAACACCGGGGAGCTGTTTTTT
>TRBJ1-6|.|16|TRBV9|.
CASSVGWETNNSPLHF
TGTGCCAGCAGCGTAGGATGGGAGACCAATAATTCACCCCTCCACTTT
>TRBJ1-3|.|15|TRBV7-9|.
CASSLDLGLGNTIYF
TGTGCCAGCAGCTTAGATTTGGGGCTTGGAAACACCATATATTTT
>TRBJ1-2|.|12|TRBV30|.
CAWSVGGQGYTF
TGTGCCTGGAGTGTAGGCGGGCAAGGCTACACCTTC
>TRBJ1-2|.|14|TRBV2|.
CASRDGGLTEGYTF
TGTGCCAGCAGGGACGGGGGATTGACGGAGGGCTACACCTTC
>TRBJ2-3|TRBD2|16|TRBV5-5|.
CASSFSAGGYTDTQYF
TGTGCCAGCAGCTTCTCGGCGGGGGGATATACAGATACGCAGTATTTT
>TRBJ1-1|TRBD1|15|TRBV11-2|.
CASSSSRDSKNEAFF
TGTGCCAGCAGCTCGTCCCGGGACAGTAAAAATGAAGCTTTCTTT
>TRBJ1-2|.|14|TRBV7-9|.
CASSLNAAGSGYTF
TGTGCCAGCAGCTTAAATGCCGCGGGAAGTGGCTACACCTTC
>TRBJ1-5|.|14|TRBV3-1/TRBV3-2|.
CASSQGRFNQPQHF
TGTGCCAGCAGCCAAGGGCGGTTTAATCAGCCCCAGCATTTT
>TRBJ2-2|TRBD1|16|TRBV11-2|once
CASSLDRTGLSGELFF
TGTGCCAGCAGCTTAGATCGGACAGGGTTATCCGGGGAGCTGTTTTTT
>TRBJ1-1|.|15|TRBV30|.
CAWSGQGGLNTEAFF
TGTGCCTGGAGTGGTCAGGGAGGGTTGAACACTGAAGCTTTCTTT
>TRBJ2-1|.|14|TRBV10-3|.
CAISASASVNEQFF
TGTGCCATCAGTGCGAGTGCCTCGGTCAATGAGCAGTTCTTC
>TRBJ2-5|TRBD1|17|TRBV6-6|.
CASSRLSGTGLLGTQYF
TGTGCCAGCAGTCGTTTATCCGGGACAGGGCTTTTGGGGACCCAGTACTTC
>TRBJ2-2|TRBD1|15|TRBV6-5|.
CASSYSRGQGGELFF
TGTGCCAGCAGTTACTCCAGGGGGCAGGGCGGGGAGCTGTTTTTT
>TRBJ1-4|.|14|TRBV15|.
CATSRDRVPEKLFF
TGTGCCACCAGCAGAGACAGGGTTCCGGAAAAACTGTTTTTT
>TRBJ2-2|.|19|TRBV21-1|.
CASSKFRTRSGGCNGELFF
TGTGCCAGCAGCAAATTTCGGACGAGGAGCGGGGGTTGTAACGGGGAGCTGTTTTTT
>TRBJ1-1|.|14|TRBV19|.
CASRRQPLNTEAFF
TGTGCCAGTAGAAGACAGCCCTTGAACACTGAAGCTTTCTTT
>TRBJ1-1|TRBD1|15|TRBV5-1|.
CATSSTGGNRDEAFF
TGCGCAACCAGCAGCACAGGGGGCAACCGGGATGAAGCTTTCTTT
>TRBJ1-1|.|13|TRBV5-1|once
CASSGGTDTEAFF
TGCGCCAGCAGTGGGGGGACGGACACTGAAGCTTTCTTT
>TRBJ2-1|.|15|TRBV7-6|.
CASVQGPGSYNEQFF
TGTGCCAGTGTCCAGGGTCCCGGCTCCTACAATGAGCAGTTCTTC
>TRBJ1-6|.|15|TRBV6-1|few
CASSEVVQYNSPLHF
TGTGCCAGCAGTGAAGTGGTACAGTATAATTCACCCCTCCACTTT
>TRBJ2-1|.|15|TRBV6-5|few
CASSYARGAWNEQFF
TGTGCCAGCAGTTACGCTCGGGGGGCGTGGAATGAGCAGTTCTTC
>TRBJ1-6|TRBD1|14|TRBV4-1|.
CASSQRQGGSPLHF
TGCGCCAGCAGCCAAAGACAGGGCGGTTCACCCCTCCACTTT
>TRBJ2-3|TRBD2|16|TRBV5-1|.
CASSTERGTSTDTQYF
TGCGCCAGCAGCACGGAGCGGGGAACTAGCACAGATACGCAGTATTTT
>TRBJ2-7|TRBD2|14|TRBV7-9|.
CASSLSGGRYEQYF
TGTGCCAGCAGCCTAAGCGGGGGGCGTTACGAGCAGTACTTC
>TRBJ2-3|.|14|TRBV5-1|.
CASSPVQGVDTQYF
TGCGCCAGCAGCCCCGTGCAGGGCGTCGATACGCAGTATTTT
>TRBJ1-2|.|13|TRBV5-1|.
CASSWQGSGGYTF
TGCGCCAGCAGCTGGCAGGGTAGTGGTGGCTACACCTTC
>TRBJ2-1|TRBD1|15|TRBV4-1|.
CASSQEVQGADEQFF
TGCGCCAGCAGCCAAGAGGTTCAGGGGGCGGATGAGCAGTTCTTC
>TRBJ2-1|.|16|TRBV7-2|.
CASSLRANPGYNEQFF
TGTGCCAGCAGCTTAAGGGCTAATCCGGGGTACAATGAGCAGTTCTTC
>TRBJ2-7|.|14|TRBV25-1|.
CASISVAPGYEQYF
TGTGCCAGCATCTCCGTGGCGCCGGGCTACGAGCAGTACTTC
>TRBJ1-1|.|11|TRBV2|.
CASSEAREAFF
TGTGCCAGCAGTGAAGCGAGAGAAGCTTTCTTT
>TRBJ2-7|.|11|TRBV12-3/TRBV12-4|.
CASSDYNEQYF
TGTGCCAGCAGTGACTATAATGAGCAGTACTTC
>TRBJ1-1|.|14|TRBV9|.
CASSGPHMNTEAFF
TGTGCCAGCAGCGGCCCGCACATGAACACTGAAGCTTTCTTT
>TRBJ2-7|TRBD1|14|TRBV10-1|.
CASPRPGQGGEQYF
TGCGCCAGCCCAAGGCCGGGACAGGGTGGCGAGCAGTACTTC
>TRBJ2-7|TRBD2|16|TRBV30|.
CAWSRVVASGSYEQYF
TGTGCCTGGAGTCGGGTTGTGGCTAGCGGCTCCTACGAGCAGTACTTC
>TRBJ2-5|.|14|TRBV18|.
CASSPPSGQETQYF
TGTGCCAGCTCACCACCAAGCGGCCAAGAGACCCAGTACTTC